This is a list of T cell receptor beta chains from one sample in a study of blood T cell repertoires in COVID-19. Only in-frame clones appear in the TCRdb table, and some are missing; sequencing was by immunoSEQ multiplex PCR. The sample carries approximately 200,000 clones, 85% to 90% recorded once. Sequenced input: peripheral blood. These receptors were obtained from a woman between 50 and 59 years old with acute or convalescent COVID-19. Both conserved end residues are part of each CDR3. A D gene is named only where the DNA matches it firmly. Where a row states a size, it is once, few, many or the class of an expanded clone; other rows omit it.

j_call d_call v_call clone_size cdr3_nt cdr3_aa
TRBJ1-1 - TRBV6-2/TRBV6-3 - TGTGCCAGCAGTTACTCGGGACTGTCCTTTAGCACTGAAGCTTTCTTT CASSYSGLSFSTEAFF
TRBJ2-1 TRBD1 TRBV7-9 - TGTGCCAGCAGCTCGGGACAGGGAATGACGGAGCAGTTCTTC CASSSGQGMTEQFF
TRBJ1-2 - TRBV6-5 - TGTGCCAGCAGTTCAGTTTTCACAGGCCCTATTAATGGCTACACCTTC CASSSVFTGPINGYTF
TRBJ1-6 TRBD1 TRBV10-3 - TGTGCCGTGGGACAGGTGAATTCACCCCTCCACTTT CAVGQVNSPLHF
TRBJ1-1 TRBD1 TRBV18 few TGTGCCAGCTCACCGGCAGGGGACAGCCCTGAAGCTTTCTTT CASSPAGDSPEAFF
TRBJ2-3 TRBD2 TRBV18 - TGTGCCAGCTCACGGACTAGCGGGAGACTTATCGCAGATACGCAGTATTTT CASSRTSGRLIADTQYF
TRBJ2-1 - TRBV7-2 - TGTGCCAGCAGTTCAGTCCTGGGGGGCTACAATGAGCAGTTCTTC CASSSVLGGYNEQFF
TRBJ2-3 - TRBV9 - TGTGCCAGCAGCATAGAATCCGGCGGTTATAGCACAGATACGCAGTATTTT CASSIESGGYSTDTQYF
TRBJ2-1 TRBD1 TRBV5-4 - TGTGCCAGCAGCTTGGGAGGACAGGGGTCCCATGAGCAGTTCTTC CASSLGGQGSHEQFF
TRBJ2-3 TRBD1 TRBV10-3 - TGTGCCACCGCCCAGACAGGGAAAAGCACAGATACGCAGTATTTT CATAQTGKSTDTQYF
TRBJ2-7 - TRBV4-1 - TGCGCCAGCAGCCGCGTTCTGGGTCAGGATTCCTACGAGCAGTACTTC CASSRVLGQDSYEQYF
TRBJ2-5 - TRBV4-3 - TGCGCCAGCAGCCAAGACTGGGGGGAGGAGACCCAGTACTTC CASSQDWGEETQYF
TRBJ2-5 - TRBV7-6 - TGTGCCAGCAGCTTAGCGCTCGGAGGGGGGGTAGAGACCCAGTACTTC CASSLALGGGVETQYF
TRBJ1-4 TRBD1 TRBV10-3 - TGTGCCATCATCCCCGGGACAGGGAACGAAAAACTGTTTTTT CAIIPGTGNEKLFF
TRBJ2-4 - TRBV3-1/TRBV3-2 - TGTGCCAGCAGCCAAGGGGACACCTTAGCCAAAAACATTCAGTACTTC CASSQGDTLAKNIQYF
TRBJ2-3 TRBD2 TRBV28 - TGTGCCAGCAGCTTTAGCGGGAGGGCCGGAGCAGATACGCAGTATTTT CASSFSGRAGADTQYF
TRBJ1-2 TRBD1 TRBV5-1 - TGCGCCAGCAGCCAGGACCCGGGACAGGGATATGGCTACACCTTC CASSQDPGQGYGYTF
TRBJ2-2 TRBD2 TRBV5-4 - TGTGCCAGCGAAGCGGGGACCGGGGAGCTGTTTTTT CASEAGTGELFF
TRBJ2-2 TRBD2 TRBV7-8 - TGTGCCGGGGAGGGACCCGGGGAGCTGTTTTTT CAGEGPGELFF
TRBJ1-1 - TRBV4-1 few TGCGCCAGCAGCCGTCAGGAGGGGACTGAAGCTTTCTTT CASSRQEGTEAFF
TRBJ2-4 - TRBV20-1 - TGCAGTGCTAGAGTGGGGCCCTTTGAGTACTTC CSARVGPFEYF
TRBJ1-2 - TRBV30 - TGTGCCTGGATTGCAGGCCCTAACTATGGCTACACCTTC CAWIAGPNYGYTF
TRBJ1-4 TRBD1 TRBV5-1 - TGCGCCAGCAGCCCACGGACAGGAGTTCGACGGGGAGAAGAAAAACTGTTTTTT CASSPRTGVRRGEEKLFF
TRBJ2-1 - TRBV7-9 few TGTGCCAGCAGCTTAGCGGGAGCCAGCTACAATGAGCAGTTCTTC CASSLAGASYNEQFF
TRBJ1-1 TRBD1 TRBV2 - TGTGCCAGCATGAGGACAGGGGGATATACTGAAGCTTTCTTT CASMRTGGYTEAFF
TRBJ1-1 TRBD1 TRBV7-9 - TGTGCCAGCAGCCCCTTGACAGGGGGCACTGAAGCTTTCTTT CASSPLTGGTEAFF
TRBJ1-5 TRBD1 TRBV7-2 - TGTGCCAGCAGCGGGCAGGGGGGAGGTCAGCCCCAGCATTTT CASSGQGGGQPQHF
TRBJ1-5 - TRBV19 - TGTGCCAGTACCCACGGGGGGGGCAATCAGCCCCAGCATTTT CASTHGGGNQPQHF
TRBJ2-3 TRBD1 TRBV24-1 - TGTGCCACCAGTGACCCAGGGACAGGGAGAGATACGCAGTATTTT CATSDPGTGRDTQYF
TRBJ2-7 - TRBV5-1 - TGCGCCAGCAGTCTCCTCCCCACGGGCGAGCAGTACTTC CASSLLPTGEQYF
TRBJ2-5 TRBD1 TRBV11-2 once TGTGCCAGCAGCTTACAGGGGGCGGTCGGAGAGACCCAGTACTTC CASSLQGAVGETQYF
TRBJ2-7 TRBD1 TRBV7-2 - TGTGCCAGCAGCTTTGACGGACAGGGCTTCTACGAGCAGTACTTC CASSFDGQGFYEQYF
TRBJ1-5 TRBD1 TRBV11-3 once TGTGCCAGCAGCCAGGGCGGGGACAGGGGAGGGTGGCCTAATCAGCCCCAGCATTTT CASSQGGDRGGWPNQPQHF
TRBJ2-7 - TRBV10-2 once TGCGCCAGCAGTGAGAAGGCCGGGGTGTACGAGCAGTACTTC CASSEKAGVYEQYF
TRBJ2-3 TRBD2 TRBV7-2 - TGTGCCAGCAGCTTAGCCCTAGCGGGAGGGCCCCTAGATACGCAGTATTTT CASSLALAGGPLDTQYF
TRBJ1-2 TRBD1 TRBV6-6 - TGTGCCATATCCAAGGGGGCGGTGAACTATGGCTACACCTTC CAISKGAVNYGYTF
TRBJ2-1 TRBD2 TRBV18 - TGTGCCAGCCCGGGGGGGCGCAGGAACAATGAGCAGTTCTTC CASPGGRRNNEQFF
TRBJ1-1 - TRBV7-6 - TGTGCCAGCAGCCGCCGGGGTCGTACTGAAGCTTTCTTT CASSRRGRTEAFF
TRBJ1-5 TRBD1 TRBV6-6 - TGTGCCAGCAGTGGGACAGGGGGAATAGGTAATCAGCCCCAGCATTTT CASSGTGGIGNQPQHF
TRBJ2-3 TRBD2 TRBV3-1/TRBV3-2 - TGTGCCAGCAGCCCCCGACTAGCGGGGCCACCCACAGATACGCAGTATTTT CASSPRLAGPPTDTQYF
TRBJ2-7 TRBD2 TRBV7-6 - TGTGCCAGCAGCCTTATAGCGGGGCCGACGGGGGAGCAGTACTTC CASSLIAGPTGEQYF
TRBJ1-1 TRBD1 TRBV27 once TGTGCCAGCAGTTCCGGGTACCACAGGGGGCGAGTCTTT CASSSGYHRGRVF
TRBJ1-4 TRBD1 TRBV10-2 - TGCGCCAGCAGTGAGGGGACAGCAAAATCCGAAAAACTGTTTTTT CASSEGTAKSEKLFF
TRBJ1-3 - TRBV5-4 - TGTGCCAGCAGCTCCCGGGGGTCTGGAAACACCATATATTTT CASSSRGSGNTIYF
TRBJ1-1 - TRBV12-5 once TGTGCTAGTGGTTCCTCATCGAGAACTGAAGCTTTCTTT CASGSSSRTEAFF
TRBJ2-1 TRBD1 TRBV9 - TGTGCCAGCAGCGCATGGGACAGGGTCCACAATGAGCAGTTCTTC CASSAWDRVHNEQFF
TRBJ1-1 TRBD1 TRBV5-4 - TGTGCCAGCTTTCAGGGGGCGAGGGACACTGAAGCTTTCTTT CASFQGARDTEAFF
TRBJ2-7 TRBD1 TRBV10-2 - TGCGCCAGCAGTGAATTTCCGGGACAGCCGGCATCCTACGAGCAGTACTTC CASSEFPGQPASYEQYF
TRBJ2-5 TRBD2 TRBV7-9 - TGTGCCAGCAGCTTAGGCGGCGGGAGTAGGTGGGAGACCCAGTACTTC CASSLGGGSRWETQYF
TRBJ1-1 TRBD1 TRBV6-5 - TGTGCCAGCAGTTGGACAGGGGGAGAAGCTTTCTTT CASSWTGGEAFF
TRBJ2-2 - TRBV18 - TGTGCCAGCTCACCTCCTCAGGGGCGTAACACCGGGGAGCTGTTTTTT CASSPPQGRNTGELFF
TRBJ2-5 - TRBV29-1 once TGCAGCGTTGGGGGGGTAGCCGGGGAGACCCAGTACTTC CSVGGVAGETQYF
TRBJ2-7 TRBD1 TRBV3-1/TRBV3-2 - TGTGCCAGCAGCCAACACGGGGACAGGGGGCTGTGGAACTTC CASSQHGDRGLWNF
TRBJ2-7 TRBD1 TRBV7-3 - TGTGCCAGCAGCTCTGGACAGGGCTTTAGCGAGCAGTACTTC CASSSGQGFSEQYF